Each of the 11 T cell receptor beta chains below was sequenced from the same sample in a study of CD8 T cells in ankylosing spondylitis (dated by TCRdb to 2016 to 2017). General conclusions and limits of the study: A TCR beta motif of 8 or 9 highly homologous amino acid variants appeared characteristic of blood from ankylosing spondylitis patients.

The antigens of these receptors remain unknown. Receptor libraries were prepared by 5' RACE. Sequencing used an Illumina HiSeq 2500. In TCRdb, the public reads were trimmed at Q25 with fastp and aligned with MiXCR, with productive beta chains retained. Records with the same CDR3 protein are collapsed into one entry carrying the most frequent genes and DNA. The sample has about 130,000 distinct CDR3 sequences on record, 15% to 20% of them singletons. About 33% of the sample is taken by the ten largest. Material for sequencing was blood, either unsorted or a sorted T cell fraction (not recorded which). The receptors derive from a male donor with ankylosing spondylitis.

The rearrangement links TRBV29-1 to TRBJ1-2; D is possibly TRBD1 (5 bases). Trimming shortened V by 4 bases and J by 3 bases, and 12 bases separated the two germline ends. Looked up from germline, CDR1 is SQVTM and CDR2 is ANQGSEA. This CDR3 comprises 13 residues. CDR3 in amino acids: CSVGEGLYYGYTF. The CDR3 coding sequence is TGCAGCGTTGGAGAGGGGCTATACTATGGCTACACCTTC. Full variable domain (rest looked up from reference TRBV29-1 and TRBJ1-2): SAVISQKPSRDICQRGTSLTIQCQVDSQVTMMFWYRQQPGQSLTLIATANQGSEATYESGFVIDKFPISRPNLTFSTLTVSNMSPEDSSIYLCSVGEGLYYGYTFGSGTRLTVV.

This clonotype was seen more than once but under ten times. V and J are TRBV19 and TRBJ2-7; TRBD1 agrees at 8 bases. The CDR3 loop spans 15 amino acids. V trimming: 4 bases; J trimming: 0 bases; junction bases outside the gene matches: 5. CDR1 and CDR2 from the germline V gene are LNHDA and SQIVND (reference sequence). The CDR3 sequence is CASSTGQVFSYEQYF. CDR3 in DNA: TGTGCCAGTAGTACGGGACAGGTGTTCTCCTACGAGCAGTACTTC.

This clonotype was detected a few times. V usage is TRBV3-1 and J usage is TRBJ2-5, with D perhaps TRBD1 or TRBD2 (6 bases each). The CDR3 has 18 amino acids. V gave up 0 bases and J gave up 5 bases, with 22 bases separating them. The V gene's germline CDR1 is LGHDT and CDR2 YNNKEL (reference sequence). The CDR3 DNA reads TGTGCCAGCAGCCAAGATACAGGGTCTAGCGATCTTTGGGAGACCCAGTACTTC. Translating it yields CASSQDTGSSDLWETQYF.

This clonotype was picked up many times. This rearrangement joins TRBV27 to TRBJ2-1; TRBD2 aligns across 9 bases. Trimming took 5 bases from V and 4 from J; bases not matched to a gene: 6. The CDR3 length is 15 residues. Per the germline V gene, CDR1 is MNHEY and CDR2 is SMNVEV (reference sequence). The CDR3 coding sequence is TGTGCCAGCAGTACGACTAGCGGAGAATACAATGAGCAGTTCTTC. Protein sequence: CASSTTSGEYNEQFF.

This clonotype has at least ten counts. CDR3 in amino acids: CSADSGTAGGDTQYF. The CDR3 DNA is TGCAGTGCCGACTCCGGGACCGCAGGAGGGGATACGCAGTATTTT. V gene TRBV20-1 combines with J gene TRBJ2-3; D might be TRBD2 (6 bases). Germline lookup yields CDR1 DFQATT and CDR2 SNEGSKA (reference sequence). Trimming removed 6 bases at V and 6 bases at J, with 22 bases between. The CDR3 contains 15 residues.

The CDR3 DNA sequence: TGTGCCAGCAGTTTCCCCCCTCCAGACAATGAGCAGTTCTTC. Its translation: CASSFPPPDNEQFF. This sequence joins TRBV27 and TRBJ2-1; D is unclear. Germline CDR1 reads MNHEY; CDR2 reads SMNVEV (reference sequence). The V end was cut by 3 bases, the J end by 5 bases, with 11 bases between. The CDR3 totals 14 residues.

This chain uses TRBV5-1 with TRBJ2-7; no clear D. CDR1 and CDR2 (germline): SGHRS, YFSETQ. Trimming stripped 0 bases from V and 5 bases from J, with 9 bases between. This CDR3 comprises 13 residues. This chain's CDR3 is CASSLVPSDEQYF. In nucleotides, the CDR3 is TGCGCCAGCAGCTTGGTCCCGAGTGACGAGCAGTACTTC. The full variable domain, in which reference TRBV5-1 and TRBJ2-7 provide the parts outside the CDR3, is KAGVTQTPRYLIKTRGQQVTLSCSPISGHRSVSWYQQTPGQGLQFLFEYFSETQRNKGNFPGRFSGRQFSNSRSEMNVSTLELGDSALYLCASSLVPSDEQYFGPGTRLTVT.

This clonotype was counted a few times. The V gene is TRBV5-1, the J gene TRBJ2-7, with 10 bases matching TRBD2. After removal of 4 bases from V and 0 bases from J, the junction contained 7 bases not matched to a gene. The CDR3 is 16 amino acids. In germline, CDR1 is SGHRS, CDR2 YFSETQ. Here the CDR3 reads CASSPPTSGISYEQYF. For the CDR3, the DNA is TGCGCCAGCAGCCCGCCTACTAGCGGGATCTCCTACGAGCAGTACTTC. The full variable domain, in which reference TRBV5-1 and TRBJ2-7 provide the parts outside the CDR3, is KAGVTQTPRYLIKTRGQQVTLSCSPISGHRSVSWYQQTPGQGLQFLFEYFSETQRNKGNFPGRFSGRQFSNSRSEMNVSTLELGDSALYLCASSPPTSGISYEQYFGPGTRLTVT.

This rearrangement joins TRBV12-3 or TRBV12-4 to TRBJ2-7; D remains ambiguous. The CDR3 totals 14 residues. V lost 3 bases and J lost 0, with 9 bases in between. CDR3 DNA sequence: TGTGCCAGCAGTTTTCGTGTCTTCTCCTACGAGCAGTACTTC. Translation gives CASSFRVFSYEQYF.

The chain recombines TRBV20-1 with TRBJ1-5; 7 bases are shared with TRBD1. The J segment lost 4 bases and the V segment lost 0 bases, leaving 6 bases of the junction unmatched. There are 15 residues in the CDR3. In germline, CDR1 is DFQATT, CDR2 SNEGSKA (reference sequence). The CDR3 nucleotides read TGCAGTGCTAGAGATCCGGACAGGTCTAATCAGCCCCAGCATTTT. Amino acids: CSARDPDRSNQPQHF.

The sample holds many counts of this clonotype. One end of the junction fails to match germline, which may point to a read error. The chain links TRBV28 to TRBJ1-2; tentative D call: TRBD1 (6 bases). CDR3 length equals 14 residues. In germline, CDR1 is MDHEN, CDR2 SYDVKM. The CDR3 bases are TGTGCCAGCAGTGCAGTGGGGGCGGCCTATGGCTACACTTTC. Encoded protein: CASSAVGAAYGYTF.